Following are 5 T cell receptor beta chains from one sample sequenced in a study of T cells in Graves' hyperthyroidism and ophthalmopathy. There were TCR beta CDR3 regions amplified from RNA transcripts. The HTBI primer set served for first-round RT-PCR of the TCR CDR3. TCRdb fed the multiplex PCR reads into MiXCR, producing one record per CDR3 protein. The repertoire holds under 400,000 distinct CDR3 sequences, with 15% to 20% as singletons. Sequencing used blood. The receptors were sampled from a woman aged 45-59 years with Graves' hyperthyroidism.

This chain joins TRBV12-3 or TRBV12-4 and TRBJ1-5; the match to TRBD1 covers 9 bases. Trimming at V came to 6 bases and at J to 4 bases, leaving 7 bases not matched to a gene. The CDR3 covers 15 residues. The CDR3 region is CASRPGTGMNQPQHF. Written as DNA, the CDR3 is TGTGCCAGCAGACCCGGGACAGGGATGAATCAGCCCCAGCATTTT.

This sequence joins TRBV29-1 and TRBJ1-1; D not certain. This CDR3 contains 13 residues. Trimming cost V 1 base and J 0 bases, with 6 bases left between them. Per germline, CDR1 SQVTM and CDR2 ANQGSEA. Here the CDR3 DNA reads TGCAGCGTTGAAGGCGGGGTGAACACTGAAGCTTTCTTT. It specifies CSVEGGVNTEAFF.

With respect to this clonotype: A single base separates this from a much larger clone, so it may be a read error. The CDR3 DNA sequence: TGTGCCTGCAGCCCAAACTCGGGACAGAGCTCTGGGGCCAACGTCCTGACTTTC. It translates to CACSPNSGQSSGANVLTF. The chain has TRBV3-1 and TRBJ2-6; 7 positions match TRBD1. Germline lookup yields CDR1 LGHDT and CDR2 YNNKEL (reference sequence). This CDR3 has 18 residues.

This clonotype was found many times. The DNA of the CDR3 is TGTGCCAGCAGTGAAATAACCCCTTGGGAGCAGTACTTC. Its protein is CASSEITPWEQYF. The V and J genes are TRBV2 and TRBJ2-7; D is unclear. Germline assignment: CDR1 SNHLY and CDR2 FYNNEI. CDR3 length: 13 residues. Trimming left V 2 bases short and J 7 bases short, with 12 bases between.

This chain links TRBV6-1 with TRBJ2-5, with unresolved D. The CDR3 consists of 13 residues. V lost 10 bases and J 4 bases, leaving 16 bases between the germline ends. Germline V CDR1 and CDR2: MNHNS, SASEGT. CDR3 sequence: CATAILVAETQYF. In nucleotides, the CDR3 is TGTGCCACCGCAATTCTAGTAGCAGAGACCCAGTACTTC.